Listed below are T cell receptor beta chains from one sample, sequenced in a study of blood T cell repertoires in COVID-19. The repertoire was sequenced with immunoSEQ multiplex PCR; TCRdb's copy has only in-frame clones and lacks some. The data show 70,000 to 95,000 clones, roughly 90% seen once. The sequenced sample consisted of peripheral blood. The source of these receptors is a human donor with active COVID-19. The donor label of this sample is uncertain. The CDR3 runs from the conserved cysteine through the conserved F or W. Fields, in order: clone size, V gene, D gene, J gene, CDR3 DNA, CDR3 protein. D genes are given only for firm matches. For some rows the clone size is stated as once, few or many, or as a class when expanded; others skip it.

NA	TRBV23-1	NA	TRBJ2-3	TGCGCCAGCACCGATGGGGCGGACACCACAGATACGCAGTATTTT	CASTDGADTTDTQYF
NA	TRBV4-2	TRBD2	TRBJ2-2	TGTGCCAGCAGCCAAGTAGGTGCGGGGGGCACAACAACTTACACCGGGGAGCTGTTTTTT	CASSQVGAGGTTTYTGELFF
NA	TRBV29-1	NA	TRBJ2-6	TGCAGCGTTAGCTGGTCTGGGGCCAACGTCCTGACTTTC	CSVSWSGANVLTF
NA	TRBV18	NA	TRBJ1-1	TGTGCCAGCTCCCTACCGGGGGGGGGCAGGCCTGAAGCTTTCTTT	CASSLPGGGRPEAFF
few	TRBV5-1	TRBD2	TRBJ2-3	TGCGCCAGCAGCTTGGAAACGGGGGGGCTCGTAGGAACGCAGTATTTT	CASSLETGGLVGTQYF
NA	TRBV7-2	TRBD2	TRBJ2-1	TGTGCCAGCAGCGGACTAGCGGGGGCTAGCTCCTACAATGAGCAGTTCTTC	CASSGLAGASSYNEQFF
once	TRBV7-2	NA	TRBJ2-1	TGTGCCAGCAGACAAGCTAGCGCCAATGAGCAGTTCTTC	CASRQASANEQFF
NA	TRBV9	TRBD1	TRBJ2-7	TGTGCCAGCAGCGTATCTCGGTTGTTGGGACAGGGGACCGACGAGCAGTACTTC	CASSVSRLLGQGTDEQYF
NA	TRBV7-8	NA	TRBJ1-1	TGTGCCGGAGAATACTGGGTGGGTAGCATGAACACTGAAGCTTTCTTT	CAGEYWVGSMNTEAFF
NA	TRBV7-2	TRBD1	TRBJ1-2	TGTGCCAGCAGCTCTTCTGGGACAGGGGAATCCACCTTC	CASSSSGTGESTF
NA	TRBV2	NA	TRBJ2-1	TGTGCCAGCAGTGAAACCCTAGCGCGGGGTGAGCAGTTCTTC	CASSETLARGEQFF
NA	TRBV28	TRBD1	TRBJ1-5	TGTGCCAGCAGTTCCGGACAGGGGGCAGGGGGGCAGCCCCAGCATTTT	CASSSGQGAGGQPQHF
NA	TRBV12-3/TRBV12-4	TRBD1	TRBJ1-1	TGTGCCAGCACGGGGACAGGGCAGACTGAAGCTTTCTTT	CASTGTGQTEAFF
once	TRBV7-6	NA	TRBJ2-5	TGTGCCAGCAGCTCAACCCAGGGGTTGGAGACCCAGTACTTC	CASSSTQGLETQYF
few	TRBV6-4	TRBD1	TRBJ1-2	TGTGCCAGCAGTCGACAGGGTGGAGTGGGTGGCTACACCTTC	CASSRQGGVGGYTF
NA	TRBV27	NA	TRBJ1-2	TGTGCCAGCAGTCCACTTAGCGGGGCATTTGGCTACACCTTC	CASSPLSGAFGYTF
NA	TRBV27	TRBD1	TRBJ1-5	TGTGCCAGCAGTTCCAGACAGGGGATCCTCAATCAGCCCCAGCATTTT	CASSSRQGILNQPQHF
NA	TRBV5-5	TRBD1	TRBJ2-1	TGTGCCAGCAGCTCTTGGACAGGGGACGGGAATGAGCAGTTCTTC	CASSSWTGDGNEQFF
NA	TRBV3-1/TRBV3-2	TRBD1	TRBJ2-7	TGTGCCAGCAGCCCCGTTCCGACAGGGCTCGGAGGCGAGCAGTACTTC	CASSPVPTGLGGEQYF
NA	TRBV6-2/TRBV6-3	TRBD1	TRBJ2-7	TGTGCCAGCAGTTACTCGGGGACAGGTTTCGGGTCCTACGAGCAGTACTTC	CASSYSGTGFGSYEQYF
NA	TRBV3-1/TRBV3-2	NA	TRBJ2-4	TGTGCCAGCAGCCAAGATTTTAACAGAAACATTCAGTACTTC	CASSQDFNRNIQYF
NA	TRBV7-9	TRBD1	TRBJ1-6	TGTGCCAGCAGCTCCTGGGACAGGGGCCAAAGTTCACCCCTCCACTTT	CASSSWDRGQSSPLHF
NA	TRBV12-5	NA	TRBJ1-2	TGTGCTAGTGGGGGAGGGAACGGCTACACCTTC	CASGGGNGYTF
NA	TRBV6-5	NA	TRBJ2-7	TGTGCCAGCAGACCTGCCTTTCGGGAGATCTACGAGCAGTACTTC	CASRPAFREIYEQYF
NA	TRBV2	NA	TRBJ2-1	TGTGCCAGCAGTGGGGCGGGGCCCTCCTACAATGAGCAGTTCTTC	CASSGAGPSYNEQFF
NA	TRBV18	TRBD1	TRBJ1-2	TGTGCCAGCTCACCTCCGGGACAGGGGGTCCAGGGCTACACCTTC	CASSPPGQGVQGYTF
NA	TRBV9	TRBD1	TRBJ2-2	TGTGCCAGCAGCGCCAGGGACAGACAGACCGGGGAGCTGTTTTTT	CASSARDRQTGELFF
NA	TRBV12-3/TRBV12-4	NA	TRBJ1-4	TGTGCCAGCAGTGGGACGGGAGGGGAAAAACTGTTTTTT	CASSGTGGEKLFF
NA	TRBV27	NA	TRBJ2-3	TGTGCCAGCAGTTTACTAAACACAGATACGCAGTATTTT	CASSLLNTDTQYF
NA	TRBV2	TRBD1	TRBJ1-1	TGTGCCAGCAGTGAGCAGGGGGCCGCACCGAACACTGAAGCTTTCTTT	CASSEQGAAPNTEAFF
NA	TRBV12-3/TRBV12-4	NA	TRBJ1-1	TGTGCCAGCAGTTTAGGTCAGATTGAAGCTTTCTTT	CASSLGQIEAFF